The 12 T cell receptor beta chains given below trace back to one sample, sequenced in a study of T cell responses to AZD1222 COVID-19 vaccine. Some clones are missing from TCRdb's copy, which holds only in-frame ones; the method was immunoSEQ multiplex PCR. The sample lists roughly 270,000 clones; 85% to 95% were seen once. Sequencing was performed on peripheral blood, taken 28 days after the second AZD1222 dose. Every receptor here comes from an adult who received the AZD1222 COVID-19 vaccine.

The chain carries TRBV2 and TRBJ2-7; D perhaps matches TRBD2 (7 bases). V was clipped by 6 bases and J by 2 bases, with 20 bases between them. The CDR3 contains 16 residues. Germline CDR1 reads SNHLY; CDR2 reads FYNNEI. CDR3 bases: TGTGCCAGCAGCCCAGTTGGGGGGGGCCTTACCTACGAGCAGTACTTC. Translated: CASSPVGGGLTYEQYF.

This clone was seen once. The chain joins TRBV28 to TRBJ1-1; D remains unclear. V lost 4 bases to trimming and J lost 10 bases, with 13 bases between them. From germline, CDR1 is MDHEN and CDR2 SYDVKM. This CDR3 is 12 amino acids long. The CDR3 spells CASSSQHTGAFF. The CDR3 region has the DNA TGTGCCAGCAGTTCCCAGCACACGGGAGCTTTCTTT.

The CDR3, as DNA: TGTGCCACCAGTGACAGGGGGCGGGAGGAGACCCAGTACTTC. It is translated as CATSDRGREETQYF. The V and J genes are TRBV24-1 and TRBJ2-5; a weak D match, TRBD1 (8 bases). The ends were cut back, 4 bases at V and 5 bases at J, with 13 bases in the middle. Germline V gene data show CDR1 as KGHDR and CDR2 as SFDVKD. This CDR3 spans 14 amino acids.

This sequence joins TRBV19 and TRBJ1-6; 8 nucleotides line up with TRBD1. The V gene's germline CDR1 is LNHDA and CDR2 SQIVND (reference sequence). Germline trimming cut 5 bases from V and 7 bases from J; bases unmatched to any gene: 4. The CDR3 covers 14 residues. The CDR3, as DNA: TGTGCCAGTAGTCTACAGGGGGGAAATTCACCCCTCCACTTT. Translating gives CASSLQGGNSPLHF.

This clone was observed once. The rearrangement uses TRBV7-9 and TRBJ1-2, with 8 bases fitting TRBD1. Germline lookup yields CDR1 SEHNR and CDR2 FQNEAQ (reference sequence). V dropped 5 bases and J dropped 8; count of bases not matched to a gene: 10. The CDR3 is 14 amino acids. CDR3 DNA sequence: TGTGCCAGCAGCCCATCAGGGGGCGGTGGGGGCTACACCTTC. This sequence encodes CASSPSGGGGGYTF.

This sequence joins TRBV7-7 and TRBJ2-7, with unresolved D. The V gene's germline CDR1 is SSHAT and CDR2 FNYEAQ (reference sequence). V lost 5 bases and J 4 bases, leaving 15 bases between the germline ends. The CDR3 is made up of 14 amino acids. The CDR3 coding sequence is TGTGCCAGCAGCCCGTTACCCCGGAGTTACGAGCAGTACTTC. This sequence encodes CASSPLPRSYEQYF. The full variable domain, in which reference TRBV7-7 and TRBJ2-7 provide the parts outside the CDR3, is GAGVSQSPRYKVTKRGQDVTLRCDPISSHATLYWYQQALGQGPEFLTYFNYEAQPDKSGLPSDRFSAERPEGSISTLTIQRTEQRDSAMYRCASSPLPRSYEQYFGPGTRLTVT.

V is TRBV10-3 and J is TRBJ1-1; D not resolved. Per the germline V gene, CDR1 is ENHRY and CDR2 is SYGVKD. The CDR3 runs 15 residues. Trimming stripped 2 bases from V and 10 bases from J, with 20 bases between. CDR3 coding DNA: TGTGCCATCAGTGAGACGCCTGGGAGTTCAGAGGGAGCTTTCTTT. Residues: CAISETPGSSEGAFF.

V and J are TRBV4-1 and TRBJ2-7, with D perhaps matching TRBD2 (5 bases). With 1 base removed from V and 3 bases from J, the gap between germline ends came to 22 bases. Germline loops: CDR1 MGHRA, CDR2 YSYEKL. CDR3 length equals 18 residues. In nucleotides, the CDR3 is TGCGCCAGCAGCCAAGGGGCGCCCGGGCAAACGAGGGTCTACGAGCAGTACTTC. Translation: CASSQGAPGQTRVYEQYF.

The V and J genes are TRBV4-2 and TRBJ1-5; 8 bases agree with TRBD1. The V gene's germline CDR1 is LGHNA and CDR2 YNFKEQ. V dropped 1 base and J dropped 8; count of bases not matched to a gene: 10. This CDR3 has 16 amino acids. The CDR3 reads CASSQGSGGVYKPQHF. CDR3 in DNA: TGTGCCAGCAGCCAAGGGTCAGGGGGCGTTTATAAGCCCCAGCATTTT.

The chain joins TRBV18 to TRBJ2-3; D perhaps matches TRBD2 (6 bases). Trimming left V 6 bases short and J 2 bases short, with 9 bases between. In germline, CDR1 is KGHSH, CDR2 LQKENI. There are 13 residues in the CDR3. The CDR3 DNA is TGTGCCAGCTCCCCGGGAGTCACAGATACGCAGTATTTT. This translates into CASSPGVTDTQYF. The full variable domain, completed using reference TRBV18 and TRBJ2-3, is NAGVMQNPRHLVRRRGQEARLRCSPMKGHSHVYWYRQLPEEGLKFMVYLQKENIIDESGMPKERFSAEFPKEGPSILRIQQVVRGDSAAYFCASSPGVTDTQYFGPGTRLTVL.

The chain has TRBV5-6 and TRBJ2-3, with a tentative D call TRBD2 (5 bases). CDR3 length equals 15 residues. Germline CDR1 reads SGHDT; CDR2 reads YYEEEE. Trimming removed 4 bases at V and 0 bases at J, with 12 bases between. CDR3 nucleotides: TGTGCCAGCAGCGAAGCGGCGGCGAGCACAGATACGCAGTATTTT. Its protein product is CASSEAAASTDTQYF.

The DNA for the CDR3 is TGTGCCAGCAGCTTAGCGGAAAGACAGGGCGGCTACACCTTC. Translating it yields CASSLAERQGGYTF. The rearrangement uses TRBV11-1 and TRBJ1-2, with 7 bases identical to TRBD1. Germline CDR1 SGHAT, CDR2 FQDESV (reference sequence). This CDR3 comprises 14 residues. The V gene end was trimmed by 0 bases and the J gene end by 8 bases; junction bases not matched to a gene: 6.